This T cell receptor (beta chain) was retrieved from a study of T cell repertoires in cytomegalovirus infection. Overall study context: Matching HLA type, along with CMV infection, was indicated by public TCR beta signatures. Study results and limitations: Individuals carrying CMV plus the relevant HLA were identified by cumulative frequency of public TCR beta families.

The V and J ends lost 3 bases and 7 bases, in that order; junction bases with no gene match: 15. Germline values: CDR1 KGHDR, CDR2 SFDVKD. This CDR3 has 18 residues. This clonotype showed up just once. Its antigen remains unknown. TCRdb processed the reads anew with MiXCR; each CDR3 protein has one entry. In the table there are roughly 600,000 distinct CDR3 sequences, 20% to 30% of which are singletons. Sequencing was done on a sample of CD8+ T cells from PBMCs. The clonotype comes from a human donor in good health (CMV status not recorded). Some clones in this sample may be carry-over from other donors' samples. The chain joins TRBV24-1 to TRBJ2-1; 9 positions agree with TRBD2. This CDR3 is CATSDTTPTSGQGNEQFF. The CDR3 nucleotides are TGTGCCACCAGTGATACTACCCCTACTAGCGGGCAGGGGAATGAGCAGTTCTTC.